The T cell receptor beta chain described here comes from a study of identical twins. Findings of the study overall: The study based its conclusions on cross-sectional statistical analysis and did not follow the same donors.

This clonotype appeared many times. The target antigen is unknown. With V trimmed by 8 bases and J by 4 bases, 4 bases remained unmatched. Looked up from germline, CDR1 is MNHNY and CDR2 is SVGAGI (reference sequence). The CDR3 has 13 amino acids. TCRdb fed the 5' RACE reads into MiXCR, producing one record per CDR3 protein. Of around 490,000 distinct CDR3 sequences detected, around 15% appear once; the ten largest clones hold around 0.48%. These data were also filed under a second study, of yellow fever vaccine responses in identical twins.

The V and J genes are TRBV6-6 and TRBJ1-3; TRBD1 agrees at 8 bases. The receptor comes from a young woman in good health. The sequenced material came from CD4+ T cells sorted from blood. CDR3 nucleotides: TGTGCCAGCCGACAGGGGTCAGGAAACACCATATATTTT. Its translation: CASRQGSGNTIYF.